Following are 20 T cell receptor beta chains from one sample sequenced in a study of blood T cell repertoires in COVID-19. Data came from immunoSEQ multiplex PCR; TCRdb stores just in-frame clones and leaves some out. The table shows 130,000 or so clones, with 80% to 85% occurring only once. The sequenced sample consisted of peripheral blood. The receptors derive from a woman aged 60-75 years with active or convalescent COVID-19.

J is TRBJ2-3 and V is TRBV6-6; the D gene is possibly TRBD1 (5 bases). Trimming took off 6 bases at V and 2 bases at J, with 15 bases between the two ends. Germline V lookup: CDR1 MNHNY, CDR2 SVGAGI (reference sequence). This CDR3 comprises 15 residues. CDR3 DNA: TGTGCCAGCAGGTCATTTCAGGGTTCCACAGATACGCAGTATTTT. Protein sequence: CASRSFQGSTDTQYF.

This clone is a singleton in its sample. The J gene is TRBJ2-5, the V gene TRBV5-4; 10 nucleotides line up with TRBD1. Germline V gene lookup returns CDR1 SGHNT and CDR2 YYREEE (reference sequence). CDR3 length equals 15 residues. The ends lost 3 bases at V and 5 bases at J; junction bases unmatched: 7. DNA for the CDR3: TGTGCCAGCAGCTCCGGGACAGGGGTTGGGGAGACCCAGTACTTC. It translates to CASSSGTGVGETQYF.

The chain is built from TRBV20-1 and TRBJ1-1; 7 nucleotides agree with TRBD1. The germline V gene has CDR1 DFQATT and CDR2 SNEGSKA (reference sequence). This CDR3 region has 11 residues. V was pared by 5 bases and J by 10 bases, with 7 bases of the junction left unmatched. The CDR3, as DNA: TGCAGTGCTGGAAGGACAGGCGGAGCTTTCTTT. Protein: CSAGRTGGAFF.

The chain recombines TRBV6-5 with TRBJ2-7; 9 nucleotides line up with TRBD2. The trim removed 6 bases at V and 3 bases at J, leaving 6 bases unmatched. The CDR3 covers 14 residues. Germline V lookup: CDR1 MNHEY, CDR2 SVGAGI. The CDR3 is CASRLGTSIYEQYF. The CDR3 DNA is TGTGCCAGCAGGCTTGGGACTAGCATCTACGAGCAGTACTTC.

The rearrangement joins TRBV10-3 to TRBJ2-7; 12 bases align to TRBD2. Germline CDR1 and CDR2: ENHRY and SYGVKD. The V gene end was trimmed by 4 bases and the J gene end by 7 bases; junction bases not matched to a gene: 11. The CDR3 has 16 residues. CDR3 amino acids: CAISGRGASGRVEQYF. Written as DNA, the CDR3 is TGTGCCATCAGTGGGAGGGGGGCTAGCGGGAGGGTTGAGCAGTACTTC.

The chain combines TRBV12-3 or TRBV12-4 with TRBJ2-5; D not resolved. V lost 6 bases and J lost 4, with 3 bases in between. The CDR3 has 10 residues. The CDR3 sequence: CASRAETQYF. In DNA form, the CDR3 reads TGTGCCAGCAGGGCAGAGACCCAGTACTTC.

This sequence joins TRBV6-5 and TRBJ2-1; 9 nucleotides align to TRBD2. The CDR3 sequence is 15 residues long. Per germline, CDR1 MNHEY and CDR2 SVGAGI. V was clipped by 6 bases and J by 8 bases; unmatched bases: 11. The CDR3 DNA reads TGTGCCAGCAGCTTAGCGGGAGTCGAAGGTTATGAGCAGTTCTTC. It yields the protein CASSLAGVEGYEQFF.

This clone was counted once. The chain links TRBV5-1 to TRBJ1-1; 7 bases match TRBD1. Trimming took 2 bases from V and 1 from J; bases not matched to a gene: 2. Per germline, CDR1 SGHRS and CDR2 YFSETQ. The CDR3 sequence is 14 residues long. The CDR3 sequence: CASSFRQGNTEAFF. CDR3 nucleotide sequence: TGCGCCAGCAGCTTCAGACAGGGGAACACTGAAGCTTTCTTT.

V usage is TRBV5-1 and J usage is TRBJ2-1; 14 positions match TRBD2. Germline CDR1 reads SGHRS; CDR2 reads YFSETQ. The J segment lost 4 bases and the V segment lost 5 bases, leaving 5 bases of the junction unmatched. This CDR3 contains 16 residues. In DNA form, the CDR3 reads TGCGCCAGCAGAGGACTAGCGGGGGGATTGTACAATGAGCAGTTCTTC. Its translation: CASRGLAGGLYNEQFF.

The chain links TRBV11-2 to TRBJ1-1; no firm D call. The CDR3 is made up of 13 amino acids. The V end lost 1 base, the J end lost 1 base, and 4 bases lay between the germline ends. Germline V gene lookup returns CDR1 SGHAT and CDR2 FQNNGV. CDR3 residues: CASSLGANTEAFF. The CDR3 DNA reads TGTGCCAGCAGCTTAGGAGCGAACACTGAAGCTTTCTTT.

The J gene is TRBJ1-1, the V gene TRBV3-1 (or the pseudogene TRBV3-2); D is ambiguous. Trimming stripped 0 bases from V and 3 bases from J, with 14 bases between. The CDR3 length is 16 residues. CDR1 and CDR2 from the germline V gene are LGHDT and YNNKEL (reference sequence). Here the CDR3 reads CASSQDLAAVYTEAFF. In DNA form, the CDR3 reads TGTGCCAGCAGCCAAGATCTGGCGGCCGTGTACACTGAAGCTTTCTTT.

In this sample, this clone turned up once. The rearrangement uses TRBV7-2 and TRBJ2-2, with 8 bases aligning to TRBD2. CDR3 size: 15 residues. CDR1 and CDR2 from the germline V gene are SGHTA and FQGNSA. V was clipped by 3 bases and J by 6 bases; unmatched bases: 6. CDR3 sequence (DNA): TGTGCCAGCAGCTTCGGCGGGAGGAAGGCCGGGGAGCTGTTTTTT. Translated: CASSFGGRKAGELFF.

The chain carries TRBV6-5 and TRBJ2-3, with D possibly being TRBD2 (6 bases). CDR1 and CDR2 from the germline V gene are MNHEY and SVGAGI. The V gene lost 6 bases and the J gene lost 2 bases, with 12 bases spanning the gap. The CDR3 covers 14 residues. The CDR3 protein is CASRRGLSTDTQYF. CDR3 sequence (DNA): TGTGCCAGCAGGAGGGGACTTTCCACAGATACGCAGTATTTT.

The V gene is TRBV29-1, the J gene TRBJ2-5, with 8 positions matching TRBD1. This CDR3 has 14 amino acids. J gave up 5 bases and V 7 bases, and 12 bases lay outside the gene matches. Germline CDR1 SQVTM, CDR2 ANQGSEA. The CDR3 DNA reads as TGCAGCGCCACCGGACAGGGCGGGAAGGAGACCCAGTACTTC. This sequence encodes CSATGQGGKETQYF.

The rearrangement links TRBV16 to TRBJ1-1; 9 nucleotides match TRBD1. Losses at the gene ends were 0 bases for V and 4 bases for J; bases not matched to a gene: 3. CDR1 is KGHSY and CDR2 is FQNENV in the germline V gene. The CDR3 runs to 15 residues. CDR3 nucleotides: TGTGCCAGCAGCCAATCGACAGGGGGTGTCACTGAAGCTTTCTTT. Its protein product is CASSQSTGGVTEAFF.

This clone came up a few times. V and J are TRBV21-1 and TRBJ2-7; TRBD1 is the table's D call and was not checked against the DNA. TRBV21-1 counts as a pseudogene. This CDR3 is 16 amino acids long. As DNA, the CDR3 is TGTGCCAGCAGCAAACCGCCAGGGGCCCCCCGCTACGAGCAGTACTTC. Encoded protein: CASSKPPGAPRYEQYF.

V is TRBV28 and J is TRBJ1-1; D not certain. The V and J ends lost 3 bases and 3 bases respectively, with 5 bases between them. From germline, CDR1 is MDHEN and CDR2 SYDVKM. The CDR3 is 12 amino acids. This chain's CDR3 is CASSFGYTEAFF. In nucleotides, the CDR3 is TGTGCCAGCAGTTTCGGTTACACTGAAGCTTTCTTT.

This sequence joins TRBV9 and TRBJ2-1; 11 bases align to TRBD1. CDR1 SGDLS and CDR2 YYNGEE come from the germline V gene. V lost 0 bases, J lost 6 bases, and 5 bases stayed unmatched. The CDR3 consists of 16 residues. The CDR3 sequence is CASSVALGQGGNEQFF. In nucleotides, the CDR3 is TGTGCCAGCAGCGTAGCTTTGGGACAGGGGGGCAATGAGCAGTTCTTC.

CDR3 loop: CSVRSGNNEQFF. DNA of the CDR3: TGCAGCGTGCGATCAGGTAACAATGAGCAGTTCTTC. The chain uses TRBV29-1 and TRBJ2-1; D not resolved. Germline CDR1 reads SQVTM; CDR2 reads ANQGSEA. V lost 6 bases to trimming and J lost 5 bases, with 11 bases between them. The length of the CDR3 is 12 residues.

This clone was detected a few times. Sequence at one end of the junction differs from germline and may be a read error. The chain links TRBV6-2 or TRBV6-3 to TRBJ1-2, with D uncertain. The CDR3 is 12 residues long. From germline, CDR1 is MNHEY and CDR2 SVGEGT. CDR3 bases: TGTGCCAGCAGTTGGGGATCGGGAAGGATGTACTTC. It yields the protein CASSWGSGRMYF.